Listed below are T cell receptor beta chains from one sample, sequenced in a study of beta chain features in type 1 diabetes. This table comes from immunoSEQ multiplex PCR, and its TCRdb copy is limited to in-frame clones, with some not included. The sample has 300,000 to 350,000 clones; 6.5% to 10% are singletons. Source material: central memory CD4+ T cells from blood. The origin of the receptors is a woman younger than 30 in good health. Both conserved end residues are part of each CDR3. Fields, in order: D gene, clone size, CDR3 length, V gene, J gene, CDR3 DNA, CDR3 protein. A D gene is named only where the DNA matches it firmly. Clone size is not always given. Where it is, it says once, few, many or a class for expanded clones.

>-|-|15|TRBV6-5|TRBJ1-1
TGTGCCAGCAGACCCCGCAGGGGCACGAACACTGAAGCTTTCTTT
CASRPRRGTNTEAFF
>TRBD2|-|14|TRBV13|TRBJ2-7
TGTGCCAGCAGCCCCCGACTAGCCTCCTACGAGCAGTACTTC
CASSPRLASYEQYF
>TRBD1|few|17|TRBV9|TRBJ2-1
TGTGCCAGCAGCGAGAGGGGACAGGGAATTTCCTACAATGAGCAGTTCTTC
CASSERGQGISYNEQFF
>TRBD1|few|16|TRBV4-3|TRBJ1-4
TGCGCCAGCAGCCGCAGATCCGGGACAGGGGATGAAAAACTGTTTTTT
CASSRRSGTGDEKLFF
>-|-|16|TRBV7-8|TRBJ1-1
TGTGCCAGCAGCCCTCTCCGGGACACATTGAACACTGAAGCTTTCTTT
CASSPLRDTLNTEAFF
>TRBD2|few|13|TRBV18|TRBJ2-1
TGTGCCAGCTCACCAAGCTCCAGCGGGAAGCAGTTCTTC
CASSPSSSGKQFF
>-|few|13|TRBV28|TRBJ1-2
TGTGCCAGCAGGCCGGGACAAACTTATGGCTACACCTTC
CASRPGQTYGYTF
>-|-|12|TRBV6-6|TRBJ2-7
TGTGCCAGCAGTTACGGACTCTACGAGCAGTACTTC
CASSYGLYEQYF
>-|few|12|TRBV10-3|TRBJ2-1
TGTGCCATCAGGGGACTCCACAATGAGCAGTTCTTC
CAIRGLHNEQFF
>TRBD2|-|14|TRBV5-8|TRBJ2-1
TGTGCCAGCAGATGGACTAGCGGGGGTAATGAGCAGTTCTTC
CASRWTSGGNEQFF
>TRBD1|few|16|TRBV27|TRBJ2-2
TGTGCCAGCAGTGACACACAGGGGGCGGTCACCGGGGAGCTGTTTTTT
CASSDTQGAVTGELFF
>TRBD1|-|16|TRBV14|TRBJ1-1
TGTGCCAGCAGCCAGGGGGAGGGGACAGGCTACACTGAAGCTTTCTTT
CASSQGEGTGYTEAFF
>-|few|14|TRBV9|TRBJ2-7
TGTGCCAGCAGCCATACTAGCAGCTCCTACGAGCAGTACTTC
CASSHTSSSYEQYF
>-|few|11|TRBV27|TRBJ2-1
TGTGCCAGCAGTTTTCGTCGGGTCCCGTTCTTC
CASSFRRVPFF
>TRBD2|few|15|TRBV7-9|TRBJ2-3
TGTGCCAGCGTCCGTCTAGCGGGACTCGCGGATACGCAGTATTTT
CASVRLAGLADTQYF
>TRBD1|-|13|TRBV10-2|TRBJ2-1
TGCGCCAGCGCGGGACAGGGTTCCCATGAGCAGTTCTTC
CASAGQGSHEQFF
>-|-|13|TRBV6-5|TRBJ2-7
TGTGCCAGCAGTCGTGGACGGATCTACGAGCAGTACTTC
CASSRGRIYEQYF
>-|few|15|TRBV2|TRBJ2-7
TGTGCCAGCAGGAAATCGACACTGAGCTCCTACGAGCAGTACTTC
CASRKSTLSSYEQYF
>-|-|14|TRBV6-5|TRBJ1-2
TGTGCCAGCAGTTATGCCGGTGGCGGGCTTGGCTACACCTTC
CASSYAGGGLGYTF
>-|few|15|TRBV7-2|TRBJ1-1
TGTGCCAGCAGCTTTAAGGGGAGGAGACTCACTGAAGCTTTCTTT
CASSFKGRRLTEAFF
>-|few|15|TRBV6-5|TRBJ2-1
TGTGCCAGCAGCCTCCGGGACCCAGCATACAATGAGCAGTTCTTC
CASSLRDPAYNEQFF
>-|-|16|TRBV11-3|TRBJ1-5
TGTGCCAGCAGCCTTACGTGGCGGGTGAGCAATCAGCCCCAGCATTTT
CASSLTWRVSNQPQHF
>-|few|12|TRBV28|TRBJ1-1
TGTGCCAGCAGTTTCGCGACAGGAGGGGACATTTGG
CASSFATGGDIW
>-|few|15|TRBV15|TRBJ2-7
TGTGCCACCAGCAGAGATCTCGGCCGAGCCTACGAGCAGTACTTC
CATSRDLGRAYEQYF
>-|few|11|TRBV29-1|TRBJ2-5
TGCAGCGGCGGACAAAGGGAGACCCAGTACTTC
CSGGQRETQYF
>-|few|15|TRBV6-5|TRBJ1-2
TGTGCCAGCAGTTACTCGGAGGGAGTTGGGGGCGGCTACACCTTC
CASSYSEGVGGGYTF
>-|few|11|TRBV6-5|TRBJ2-7
TGTGCCAGCAGTTACGGGAAAGAGCAGTACTTC
CASSYGKEQYF
>TRBD2|-|16|TRBV7-2|TRBJ2-7
TGTGCCAGCAGCAAAGACCAGACTAGCAGCTCCTACGAGCAGTACTTC
CASSKDQTSSSYEQYF
>-|-|13|TRBV7-8|TRBJ1-1
TGTGCCAGCAGCTCGCAGGGGTGGACTGAAGCTTTCTTT
CASSSQGWTEAFF
>-|few|12|TRBV28|TRBJ2-7
TGTGCCAGCAGTTTACCTAGGGGCGAGCAGTACTTC
CASSLPRGEQYF
>-|few|14|TRBV4-2|TRBJ2-7
TGTGCCAGCAGCCAAGATTTTATAGCCTACGAGCAGTACTTC
CASSQDFIAYEQYF
>TRBD2|-|14|TRBV19|TRBJ2-5
TGTGCCAGTAGTTCCGGGAGGGCCCCGGAGACCCAGTACTTC
CASSSGRAPETQYF
>-|few|17|TRBV5-1|TRBJ1-2
TGCGCCAGCAGCTTGAGGCCGCAGGGGCCGGCTTCCGATGGCTACACCTTC
CASSLRPQGPASDGYTF
>-|-|15|TRBV18|TRBJ2-5
TGTGCCAGCTCACCCATACTACAAAGTCAAGAGACCCAGTACTTC
CASSPILQSQETQYF
>TRBD2|-|15|TRBV4-3|TRBJ2-7
TGCGCCAGCAGCCGGGGGACTAGCACGACCTACGAGCAGTACTTC
CASSRGTSTTYEQYF
>TRBD2|-|16|TRBV19|TRBJ2-3
TGTGCCAGTACTATCGGGAGGGGCCGAGGCACAGATACGCAGTATTTT
CASTIGRGRGTDTQYF
>-|-|13|TRBV7-8|TRBJ1-2
TGTGCCAGCAGCTTGAATGGACACACGGGCTACACCTTC
CASSLNGHTGYTF
>-|few|11|TRBV2|TRBJ1-2
TGTGCCAGCAGTGTACTCTATGGCTACACCTTC
CASSVLYGYTF
>TRBD2|few|17|TRBV4-3|TRBJ2-2
TGCGCCAGCAGCCAAGCGGGGACTAGCGTAAACACCGGGGAGCTGTTTTTT
CASSQAGTSVNTGELFF
>TRBD1|few|13|TRBV27|TRBJ2-1
TGTGCCAGCGGCGACAGGGTCTACAATGAGCAGTTCTTC
CASGDRVYNEQFF
>-|few|15|TRBV5-1|TRBJ1-4
TGCGCCAGCAGGAAGTATTTACAGCCTAATGAAAAACTGTTTTTT
CASRKYLQPNEKLFF
>TRBD1|few|11|TRBV10-2|TRBJ1-1
TGCGCCAGCAATCCGGGACAGGGAGCTTTCTTT
CASNPGQGAFF
>-|-|13|TRBV27|TRBJ1-5
TGTGCCAGCAGTTTGACTTACAATCAGCCCCAGCATTTT
CASSLTYNQPQHF